One sample yielded the 21 T cell receptor beta chains listed below, sequenced in a study of cytomegalovirus exposure and HLA in healthy donors. 13 Jbeta primers and 60 Vbeta primers were used for the PCR. Clones were sequenced by immunoSEQ multiplex PCR, and TCRdb holds only the in-frame ones, with some missing. Counted here are about 97,000 clones, 73% occurring once; the ten biggest clones make up less than 4.5%. Sequenced sample: PBMCs. These receptors were obtained from a man aged 35 to 55 in good health and CMV-seronegative.

The V and J genes are TRBV28 and TRBJ1-1; D not certain. The CDR3 covers 14 residues. Trimming pared 6 bases from V and 1 base from J, leaving 12 bases between. CDR1 and CDR2 from the germline V gene are MDHEN and SYDVKM. This chain's CDR3 is CASSPLAGNTEAFF. In DNA form, the CDR3 reads TGTGCCAGCAGCCCCTTGGCGGGGAACACTGAAGCTTTCTTT.

This clone was picked up a small number of times. The chain has TRBV11-2 and TRBJ1-2, with a weak D call TRBD1 (5 bases). V lost 1 base, J lost 0 bases, and 9 bases lay in between. Germline CDR1 is SGHAT and CDR2 is FQNNGV. The CDR3 totals 15 residues. The chain's CDR3 is CASSLGGESNYGYTF. CDR3 nucleotide sequence: TGTGCCAGCAGCTTAGGGGGGGAATCTAACTATGGCTACACCTTC.

The V call is TRBV15, the J call TRBJ1-1; unclear D gene. Germline V CDR1 and CDR2: LNHNV, YYDKDF (reference sequence). There are 14 residues in the CDR3. Trimming pared 1 base from V and 1 base from J, leaving 7 bases between. The CDR3 loop reads CATSRGLANTEAFF. DNA of the CDR3: TGTGCCACCAGCAGAGGGTTAGCGAACACTGAAGCTTTCTTT. Variable domain in full (rest from reference TRBV15 and TRBJ1-1): DAMVIQNPRYQVTQFGKPVTLSCSQTLNHNVMYWYQQKSSQAPKLLFHYYDKDFNNEADTPDNFQSRRPNTSFCFLDIRSPGLGDTAMYLCATSRGLANTEAFFGQGTRLTVV.

The chain links TRBV28 to TRBJ1-2; TRBD1 might be the D (5 bases). Germline V gives CDR1 MDHEN, CDR2 SYDVKM. The germline V and J ends were trimmed by 2 bases and 4 bases, with 8 bases remaining between them. The CDR3 has 13 residues. CDR3 nucleotide sequence: TGTGCCAGCAGTTTACAGGGCTCCTATGGCTACACCTTC. Its translation is CASSLQGSYGYTF.

The chain is built from TRBV7-2 and TRBJ1-4; 9 positions match TRBD1. The CDR3 sequence is 17 residues long. Looked up from germline, CDR1 is SGHTA and CDR2 is FQGNSA. Trimming removed 5 bases from V and 0 bases from J; junction bases left unmatched: 7. The CDR3 DNA reads as TGTGCCAGCAGCGCCCCGGGACAGGGAGCAACTAATGAAAAACTGTTTTTT. Translation: CASSAPGQGATNEKLFF.

This rearrangement joins TRBV6-5 to TRBJ2-5; D gene ambiguous. V was shortened by 3 bases and J by 1 base, with 9 bases between the two germline ends. The germline gives CDR1 MNHEY, CDR2 SVGAGI. The CDR3 length is 14 residues. CDR3 in amino acids: CASSYYVSQETQYF. CDR3 in DNA: TGTGCCAGCAGTTATTATGTCAGCCAAGAGACCCAGTACTTC.

This rearrangement joins TRBV7-3 to TRBJ2-3; D remains ambiguous. There are 17 residues in the CDR3. Germline lookup yields CDR1 SGHTA and CDR2 FQGTGA. The ends were cut back, 2 bases at V and 0 bases at J, with 15 bases in the middle. This CDR3 is CASSLGLGRMSTDTQYF. The CDR3 DNA reads TGTGCCAGCAGCTTAGGGTTGGGCAGGATGAGCACAGATACGCAGTATTTT.

The CDR3 DNA is TGTGCCAGCAGACCGGGGGGTAGCACAGATACGCAGTATTTT. Its protein product is CASRPGGSTDTQYF. The chain links TRBV11-2 to TRBJ2-3, with 7 positions matching TRBD2. The V gene's germline CDR1 is SGHAT and CDR2 FQNNGV. The CDR3 consists of 14 residues. V was clipped by 6 bases and J by 0 bases; unmatched bases: 3.

V usage is TRBV10-3 and J usage is TRBJ2-7; tentative D call: TRBD2 (6 bases). The germline gives CDR1 ENHRY, CDR2 SYGVKD. The V end was cut by 3 bases, the J end by 1 base, with 13 bases between. The CDR3 covers 15 residues. The CDR3 is CAISDRGTGSYEQYF. The DNA for the CDR3 is TGTGCCATCAGTGACCGCGGGACGGGGTCCTACGAGCAGTACTTC.

The chain links TRBV7-3 to TRBJ2-5; 8 positions match TRBD2. J gave up 4 bases and V 5 bases, and 9 bases lay outside the gene matches. CDR3 length equals 15 residues. Germline-derived CDR1 and CDR2 are SGHTA and FQGTGA. This CDR3 reads CASSTTGTRGETQYF. Written as DNA, the CDR3 is TGTGCCAGCAGCACTACCGGGACTAGAGGAGAGACCCAGTACTTC.

CDR3 sequence: CASSPGQGLSYEQYF. CDR3 DNA: TGTGCCAGCAGCCCGGGACAGGGGCTCTCCTACGAGCAGTACTTC. The J gene is TRBJ2-5, the V gene TRBV7-7, with 10 bases matching TRBD1. Judging by the DNA end, TRBJ2-7 fits better; the J call may be wrong. CDR3 size: 15 residues. CDR1 and CDR2 (germline): SSHAT, FNYEAQ (reference sequence).

Regarding this clone: The missing conserved phenylalanine or tryptophan at the end of this CDR3 makes a read error likely. Because the CDR3's place on the DNA is in doubt, the DNA is left out and the CDR3 is given as listed by TCRdb. The chain is built from TRBV2 and TRBJ1-1; TRBD1, the table's D call, lacks a check against the DNA. CDR1 and CDR2 from the germline V gene are SNHLY and FYNNEI. The CDR3 numbers 13 amino acids, ends counted. The CDR3: CASSVGTGTEALV.

The CDR3 nucleotides are TGTGCCAGCAGCTTGGGCGGTAGCGGGGGGTACAATGAGCAGTTCTTC. It yields the protein CASSLGGSGGYNEQFF. The chain recombines TRBV5-4 with TRBJ2-1; 10 bases fit TRBD2. J gave up 4 bases and V 0 bases, and 4 bases lay outside the gene matches. CDR1 and CDR2 (germline): SGHNT, YYREEE (reference sequence). The CDR3 length is 16 residues.

This clone has just one count. Lacking the conserved final phenylalanine or tryptophan, this CDR3 likely reflects a read error. Because the CDR3's place on the DNA is in doubt, the DNA is left out and the CDR3 is given as listed by TCRdb. V usage is TRBV30 and J usage is TRBJ1-1; the table's D call, TRBD1, was not checked against the DNA. The CDR3 extends over 13 residues, inclusive of both ends. Germline values: CDR1 GTSNPN, CDR2 SVGIG (reference sequence). CDR3 protein: CAWSVQENTEALV.

V gene TRBV5-8 combines with J gene TRBJ2-2; 8 bases align to TRBD2. The CDR3 length is 15 residues. CDR1 and CDR2 from the germline V gene are SGHTS and YDEGEE. V lost 0 bases to trimming and J lost 5 bases; unmatched junction nucleotides: 3. CDR3 region: CASSLASGGTGELFF. CDR3 bases: TGTGCCAGCAGCTTGGCCAGCGGGGGTACCGGGGAGCTGTTTTTT.

This chain joins TRBV9 and TRBJ1-1, with 7 bases aligning to TRBD1. The germline V gene encodes CDR1 SGDLS and CDR2 YYNGEE. The CDR3 loop spans 13 amino acids. The V and J ends lost 3 bases and 11 bases, in that order; junction bases with no gene match: 10. CDR3 DNA sequence: TGTGCCAGCAGCGCGGGGACCCAGGGGGATGCTTTCTTT. It specifies CASSAGTQGDAFF.

The chain carries TRBV10-1 and TRBJ1-4, with D maybe TRBD1 (5 bases). V shed 5 bases and J shed 4 bases, with 11 bases lying between them. Germline CDR1 and CDR2: WNHNN and SYGVQD (reference sequence). The CDR3 runs 14 residues. The DNA of the CDR3 is TGCGCCAGCAGTTCCGACAGAATTAATGAAAAACTGTTTTTT. This translates into CASSSDRINEKLFF.

Only one count was recorded for this clone. The chain couples TRBV19 to TRBJ1-6, with D perhaps matching TRBD1 (5 bases). Germline assignment: CDR1 LNHDA and CDR2 SQIVND (reference sequence). V lost 3 bases and J 6 bases, leaving 9 bases between the germline ends. This CDR3 comprises 14 residues. The CDR3 here is CASSIRDFNSPLHF. For the CDR3, the DNA is TGTGCCAGTAGTATCCGGGACTTTAATTCACCCCTCCACTTT.

The chain carries TRBV5-1 and TRBJ2-1, with TRBD2 matching 10 bases. The germline gives CDR1 SGHRS, CDR2 YFSETQ. The CDR3 is made up of 16 amino acids. The junction had 13 bases not matched to a gene; V was cut back by 4 bases and J by 9 bases. The CDR3 sequence is CASSPERGGPSREQFF. As DNA, the CDR3 is TGCGCCAGCAGCCCCGAGCGGGGGGGGCCTTCCCGTGAGCAGTTCTTC.

The rearrangement links TRBV19 to TRBJ1-4; possible D gene TRBD1, 6 bases. Trimming removed 4 bases from V and 8 bases from J, with 20 bases in between. CDR3 length equals 16 residues. Germline V gene lookup returns CDR1 LNHDA and CDR2 SQIVND (reference sequence). In DNA, the CDR3 is TGTGCCAGTAGTACGCGCAGGGGTAAAGGTGGCGAAAAACTGTTTTTT. Its translation is CASSTRRGKGGEKLFF.

The rearrangement links TRBV11-3 to TRBJ2-7, with D perhaps TRBD1 (6 bases). Trimming removed 0 bases at V and 6 bases at J, with 21 bases between. Germline values: CDR1 SGHNT, CDR2 YENEEA. The CDR3 has 17 amino acids. The CDR3 sequence: CASSLDRLPTGPGEQYF. The CDR3, as DNA: TGTGCCAGCAGCTTAGATAGACTACCGACAGGACCCGGCGAGCAGTACTTC.